What follows are 22 T cell receptor beta chains derived from one specimen sequenced in a study of cytomegalovirus exposure and HLA in healthy donors. PCR was performed using 60 Vbeta and 13 Jbeta primers. TCRdb keeps only in-frame clones here, not all; method: immunoSEQ multiplex PCR. The sample holds some 100,000 clones, around 76% seen once. Sequencing was performed on PBMCs. The receptors stem from a woman aged 45-60 years in good health and CMV-seropositive.

The rearrangement joins TRBV30 to TRBJ1-1; perhaps TRBD1 as D (6 bases). V lost 3 bases, J lost 1 base, and 12 bases lay in between. Germline V lookup: CDR1 GTSNPN, CDR2 SVGIG (reference sequence). The CDR3 totals 14 residues. The CDR3 region is CAWRKGHPNTEAFF. The CDR3 DNA reads as TGTGCCTGGAGGAAGGGACACCCGAACACTGAAGCTTTCTTT.

This clone was seen more than once but under ten times. The rearrangement uses TRBV10-3 and TRBJ2-3, with 10 bases aligning to TRBD2. This CDR3 has 15 amino acids. The V gene end was trimmed by 6 bases and the J gene end by 4 bases; junction bases not matched to a gene: 7. The germline CDR1 and CDR2 sequences are ENHRY and SYGVKD. In DNA form, the CDR3 reads TGTGCCATCAGAGCGGGGGGGGGAGGACCAGATACGCAGTATTTT. It yields the protein CAIRAGGGGPDTQYF.

CDR3 loop: CASSIILAASSSYNEQFF. The CDR3 nucleotides read TGTGCCAGTAGTATAATACTAGCTGCCAGTAGCTCCTACAATGAGCAGTTCTTC. This rearrangement joins TRBV19 to TRBJ2-1; TRBD2 might be the D (6 bases). V was pared by 2 bases and J by 0 bases, with 17 bases between. Germline CDR1 reads LNHDA; CDR2 reads SQIVND (reference sequence). This CDR3 comprises 18 residues.

V gene TRBV2 combines with J gene TRBJ2-1; D is possibly TRBD1 (9 bases). CDR3 length: 15 amino acids. Trimming pared 7 bases from V and 4 bases from J, leaving 17 bases between. Germline CDR1 reads SNHLY; CDR2 reads FYNNEI. Here the CDR3 reads CASTGGDRAYNEQFF. DNA for the CDR3: TGTGCCAGCACCGGGGGGGACAGGGCTTACAATGAGCAGTTCTTC.

The genes are TRBV7-9 and TRBJ1-4; 7 positions match TRBD1. The CDR3 is made up of 14 amino acids. Germline V gene data show CDR1 as SEHNR and CDR2 as FQNEAQ (reference sequence). V was pared by 5 bases and J by 5 bases, with 5 bases of the junction left unmatched. The CDR3 here is CASSPRTGNEKLFF. Here the CDR3 DNA reads TGTGCCAGCAGCCCTCGGACAGGAAATGAAAAACTGTTTTTT.

The rearrangement uses TRBV19 and TRBJ1-1; no firm D call. Germline CDR1 is LNHDA and CDR2 is SQIVND (reference sequence). This CDR3 comprises 13 residues. V lost 5 bases and J lost 5, with 12 bases in between. The CDR3 sequence is CASSSEGRTEAFF. The CDR3 bases are TGTGCCAGTAGTTCGGAAGGGAGGACTGAAGCTTTCTTT.

This chain links TRBV7-8 with TRBJ1-4; D is unclear. This CDR3 contains 14 residues. The ends were cut back, 6 bases at V and 2 bases at J, with 10 bases in the middle. Germline V gene lookup returns CDR1 SGHVS and CDR2 FQNEAQ. The CDR3 coding sequence is TGTGCCAGCAGTTCCGTAATGACTAATGAAAAACTGTTTTTT. This codes for CASSSVMTNEKLFF. Full variable domain (remainder filled in from reference TRBV7-8 and TRBJ1-4): GAGVSQSPRYKVAKRGQDVALRCDPISGHVSLFWYQQALGQGPEFLTYFQNEAQLDKSGLPSDRFFAERPEGSVSTLKIQRTQQEDSAVYLCASSSVMTNEKLFFGSGTQLSVL.

CDR3 residues: CAWSRVGGSNYGYTF. The CDR3 region has the DNA TGTGCCTGGAGTCGAGTAGGGGGCTCGAACTATGGCTACACCTTC. The V call is TRBV30, the J call TRBJ1-2; 7 bases align to TRBD1. The V gene's germline CDR1 is GTSNPN and CDR2 SVGIG (reference sequence). The CDR3 spans 15 residues. J was trimmed by 2 bases and V by 2 bases; bases with no gene match: 8.

The genes are TRBV5-6 and TRBJ2-7; TRBD1 might be the D (7 bases). Trimming removed 4 bases from V and 7 bases from J, with 27 bases in between. CDR1 and CDR2 from the germline V gene are SGHDT and YYEEEE. The CDR3 spans 17 residues. CDR3 residues: CASSLSLGQTGTEEQYF. CDR3 nucleotide sequence: TGTGCCAGCAGCCTCTCATTAGGCCAGACAGGGACTGAGGAGCAGTACTTC.

This clone was found a few times. The chain is built from TRBV25-1 and TRBJ2-5; 11 positions match TRBD2. The CDR3 has 16 residues. The germline gives CDR1 MGHDK, CDR2 SYGVNS. After removal of 0 bases from V and 4 bases from J, the junction contained 4 bases not matched to a gene. CDR3: CASSEYGLAGGETQYF. CDR3 in DNA: TGTGCCAGCAGTGAATACGGTCTAGCGGGAGGAGAGACCCAGTACTTC.

The chain employs TRBV19 and TRBJ1-1, with TRBD1 matching 7 bases. The CDR3 contains 16 residues. Germline lookup yields CDR1 LNHDA and CDR2 SQIVND (reference sequence). Trimming at V came to 10 bases and at J to 2 bases, leaving 16 bases not matched to a gene. CDR3 in amino acids: CATQLDTGTANTEAFF. As DNA, the CDR3 is TGTGCCACTCAGCTCGATACCGGGACAGCTAACACTGAAGCTTTCTTT.

The chain uses TRBV6-1 and TRBJ1-5, with 7 bases matching TRBD1. The V gene end was trimmed by 4 bases and the J gene end by 2 bases; junction bases not matched to a gene: 5. Germline V CDR1 and CDR2: MNHNS, SASEGT. The CDR3 is 15 residues long. The CDR3 here is CASSGQGSGNQPQHF. Here the CDR3 DNA reads TGTGCCAGCAGTGGACAGGGAAGTGGCAATCAGCCCCAGCATTTT.

The genes are TRBV10-3 and TRBJ2-2; D possibly corresponds to TRBD2 (6 bases). Germline V lookup: CDR1 ENHRY, CDR2 SYGVKD. The CDR3 consists of 15 residues. Trimming took 4 bases from V and 3 from J, leaving 12 bases between them. The CDR3 coding sequence is TGTGCCATCAGTGGACTAGGGCGAGACACCGGGGAGCTGTTTTTT. Translated, it gives CAISGLGRDTGELFF.

This clone was observed a few times. The chain has TRBV30 and TRBJ2-6; 7 bases align to TRBD1. V lost 5 bases and J lost 4; bases outside the gene matches: 5. This CDR3 has 14 residues. Looked up from germline, CDR1 is GTSNPN and CDR2 is SVGIG (reference sequence). CDR3 loop: CAWGQGDGANVLTF. The CDR3 DNA reads as TGTGCCTGGGGCCAGGGGGACGGGGCCAACGTCCTGACTTTC. The full variable domain, its missing parts supplied by reference TRBV30 and TRBJ2-6, is SQTIHQWPATLVQPVGSPLSLECTVEGTSNPNLYWYRQAAGRGLQLLFYSVGIGQISSEVPQNLSASRPQDRQFILSSKKLLLSDSGFYLCAWGQGDGANVLTFGAGSRLTVL.

The chain carries TRBV19 and TRBJ2-5; perhaps TRBD1 as D (7 bases). Trimming removed 4 bases at V and 11 bases at J, with 29 bases between. Germline V gene data show CDR1 as LNHDA and CDR2 as SQIVND (reference sequence). CDR3 length: 17 amino acids. The CDR3 spells CASSTKQGSRRDREQYF. The CDR3 coding sequence is TGTGCCAGTAGTACCAAACAGGGGAGCCGGCGGGATAGGGAGCAGTACTTC.

This clone was observed once. A read error may account for a junction end that differs from germline. The rearrangement uses TRBV28 and TRBJ2-5, with a tentative D call TRBD2 (6 bases). The CDR3 extends over 12 amino acids. From germline, CDR1 is MDHEN and CDR2 SYDVKM. CDR3 coding DNA: TGTGCCAGCAGCCTAACGGGAGAGGCCCAGTACTTC. It encodes CASSLTGEAQYF.

This sequence joins TRBV5-1 and TRBJ2-7, with D tentatively TRBD1 (6 bases). Germline V gene sequence: CDR1 SGHRS, CDR2 YFSETQ. The V gene lost 7 bases and the J gene lost 4 bases, with 18 bases spanning the gap. The CDR3 extends over 14 amino acids. The CDR3 region is CASSIQGAHYEQYF. The CDR3 bases are TGCGCCAGCTCCATACAGGGAGCTCATTACGAGCAGTACTTC.

This clone was seen only once. The rearrangement uses TRBV5-1 and TRBJ2-3, with 9 bases aligning to TRBD2. The CDR3 length is 15 residues. V dropped 6 bases and J dropped 2; count of bases not matched to a gene: 7. The germline V gene encodes CDR1 SGHRS and CDR2 YFSETQ. In DNA form, the CDR3 reads TGCGCCAGCACCTTAGCGGGAGACTTCACAGATACGCAGTATTTT. This gives the protein CASTLAGDFTDTQYF.

This clone has just a few counts. The chain recombines TRBV7-8 with TRBJ1-2, with 10 bases fitting TRBD1. CDR1 is SGHVS and CDR2 is FQNEAQ in the germline V gene. The CDR3 spans 14 residues. The V gene end was trimmed by 0 bases and the J gene end by 6 bases; junction bases not matched to a gene: 1. CDR3 amino acids: CASSLAGTGDGYTF. The CDR3 nucleotides read TGTGCCAGCAGCTTAGCAGGGACAGGGGATGGCTACACCTTC.

This clone has a handful of counts. The chain recombines TRBV19 with TRBJ1-1; maybe TRBD1 (5 bases). V lost 3 bases and J 10 bases, leaving 12 bases between the germline ends. Looked up from germline, CDR1 is LNHDA and CDR2 is SQIVND (reference sequence). The CDR3 totals 12 residues. The CDR3 loop reads CASSMGQGSAFF. The CDR3, as DNA: TGTGCCAGTAGTATGGGGCAGGGCTCAGCTTTCTTT.

The chain has TRBV7-8 and TRBJ2-1; D is possibly TRBD1 (6 bases). Germline V lookup: CDR1 SGHVS, CDR2 FQNEAQ. CDR3 length: 12 residues. Between the trimmed V and J ends, which lost 5 bases and 8 bases, there was a span of 10 bases. The CDR3 loop is CASSHTGYEQFF. CDR3 coding DNA: TGTGCCAGCAGCCATACAGGGTATGAGCAGTTCTTC.

The J gene is TRBJ2-5, the V gene TRBV5-6; D unresolved. The germline gives CDR1 SGHDT, CDR2 YYEEEE. The V end was cut by 0 bases, the J end by 2 bases, with 5 bases between. This CDR3 is 13 amino acids long. The DNA of the CDR3 is TGTGCCAGCAGCTTGGATCAGCAAGAGACCCAGTACTTC. Translation gives CASSLDQQETQYF. Drawing the rest from reference TRBV5-6 and TRBJ2-5, the complete variable domain is DAGVTQSPTHLIKTRGQQVTLRCSPKSGHDTVSWYQQALGQGPQFIFQYYEEEERQRGNFPDRFSGHQFPNYSSELNVNALLLGDSALYLCASSLDQQETQYFGPGTRLLVL.